This paragraph covers one T cell receptor beta chain sequence. This clonotype has at least ten counts. Its antigen is not yet known. Qualities for individual bases were not recorded, and no much larger clone is one base off. The sample's treatment or condition label, in plain terms: in vitro stimulation with specific CMV peptide epitopes to enrich CMV-specific T cells. The sample is drawn from a study of T cell repertoires in cytomegalovirus infection (dated by TCRdb to between 2018 and 2021). At the level of the whole study: Alongside well-studied HLA-B-restricted epitopes, the peptide stimulations were aimed at recently identified HLA-C-restricted CMV epitopes, whose presentation resists viral immunomodulation. Donor HLA type was relevant to the analysis, because carriage of CMV infection together with the matching HLA type was indicated by public TCR beta signatures. What the research found in general, with its limitations: The ex vivo response was dominated by HLA-C-restricted CMV-specific TCR beta clonotypes, which also provided the single most frequent clonotype in two of eight donors. In both this cohort and an independent approximately 350-donor cohort, the cumulative frequency of public TCR beta family members distinguished carriers of CMV infection plus the relevant HLA type.

The instrument given in TCRdb is Illumina HiSeq 1500. TCRdb took the public reads, trimmed them with fastp at Q25, ran MiXCR for clone calling and kept in-frame beta chains. Rows with one shared CDR3 protein collapse into an entry with the most common genes and DNA. Here the sample has approximately 83,000 distinct CDR3 sequences; 20% to 30% occur a single time. The leading ten clones occupy around 50% of the sample. Per the germline V gene, SGHTA is the CDR1 and FQGNSA is the CDR2. V is clipped by 4 bases and J by 0 bases, and the sequence between their germline boundaries is 16 bases long. The CDR3, cysteine through phenylalanine, is 17 amino acids long. The DNA shown is the 51-base CDR3, in frame from base 1.

This clonotype was obtained from a human donor in good health (CMV status not recorded). Some clones in this sample may be carry-over from other donors' samples. Source: CD8+ T cells from cultured PBMCs, taken from culture after CMV antigen stimulation. The V and J genes are TRBV7-2 and TRBJ2-1; the D gene is possibly TRBD1, with 6 bases matching. The CDR3 has the sequence CASSSPPGASSYNEQFF. The nucleotides read TGTGCCAGCAGCTCGCCCCCAGGGGCTAGCTCCTACAATGAGCAGTTCTTC.